The clone carrying this TCR beta chain was counted between two and nine times. These data originate in a study of T cells of healthy individuals. Germline assignment: CDR1 SGHTA and CDR2 FQGNSA. The V and J ends lost 1 base and 0 bases respectively, with 7 bases between them. This CDR3 region has 16 residues. MiXCR, run by TCRdb on the 5' RACE reads, gives a single entry per CDR3 protein. Among about 41,000 distinct CDR3 sequences listed, about 5% were seen once. The source of this sequence is a human donor in good health. This rearrangement joins TRBV7-2 to TRBJ2-6, with a tentative D call TRBD1 (5 bases). The CDR3 protein is CASSLVQGSGANVLTF. Here the CDR3 DNA reads TGTGCCAGCAGCTTAGTGCAGGGCTCTGGGGCCAACGTCCTGACTTTC.